These 29 T cell receptor beta chains were sequenced from one sample in a study of T cells in Graves' hyperthyroidism and ophthalmopathy. Amplification targeted TCR beta CDR3 regions from RNA transcripts. The TCR CDR3 was amplified in a first-round RT-PCR using the HTBI primer set. TCRdb recomputed calls from the multiplex PCR reads with MiXCR, one row per CDR3 protein. The profile shows about 500,000 distinct CDR3 sequences, 40% to 50% of them singletons. Material: peripheral blood or thyroid tissue (not recorded which). The receptors come from an adult woman with Graves' disease, either hyperthyroidism or ophthalmopathy (not recorded which).

At least ten counts were recorded for this clonotype. This sequence joins TRBV20-1 and TRBJ1-1; D uncertain. The CDR3 runs to 11 residues. The V end lost 2 bases, the J end lost 7 bases, and 8 bases lay between the germline ends. Germline lookup yields CDR1 DFQATT and CDR2 SNEGSKA (reference sequence). The CDR3 region is CSARQTGEAFF. The CDR3 DNA reads TGCAGTGCTAGACAGACTGGTGAAGCTTTCTTT.

This clonotype was detected a few times. The chain uses TRBV5-5 and TRBJ2-5; 11 nucleotides match TRBD2. This CDR3 region has 15 residues. Germline-derived CDR1 and CDR2 are SGHKS and YYEKEE (reference sequence). The V segment lost 2 bases and the J segment 5 bases; nucleotides outside the gene matches: 5. The CDR3 loop reads CASSFTSGSMETQYF. Written as DNA, the CDR3 is TGTGCCAGCAGCTTCACTAGCGGGAGTATGGAGACCCAGTACTTC.

The chain carries TRBV28 and TRBJ1-3, with 7 bases aligning to TRBD1. In germline, CDR1 is MDHEN, CDR2 SYDVKM. This CDR3 is built from 14 residues. Trimming removed 8 bases from V and 0 bases from J; junction bases left unmatched: 4. CDR3 residues: CASWDSRSGNTIYF. CDR3 sequence (DNA): TGTGCCAGCTGGGACAGCCGCTCTGGAAACACCATATATTTT.

This clonotype was seen a handful of times. This chain uses TRBV5-1 with TRBJ2-2; D unresolved. Trimming removed 5 bases from V and 3 bases from J, with 11 bases in between. This CDR3 comprises 14 residues. Germline lookup yields CDR1 SGHRS and CDR2 YFSETQ. DNA for the CDR3: TGCGCCAGCAGATTTAGTCGTGACACCGGGGAGCTGTTTTTT. As protein: CASRFSRDTGELFF. Using reference TRBV5-1 and TRBJ2-2 for the parts outside the CDR3, the full variable domain is KAGVTQTPRYLIKTRGQQVTLSCSPISGHRSVSWYQQTPGQGLQFLFEYFSETQRNKGNFPGRFSGRQFSNSRSEMNVSTLELGDSALYLCASRFSRDTGELFFGEGSRLTVL.

The gene calls are TRBV6-4 and TRBJ2-7; 10 bases match TRBD2. There are 14 residues in the CDR3. Trimming took 2 bases from V and 9 from J; bases not matched to a gene: 7. Germline loops: CDR1 MRHNA, CDR2 SNTAGT. CDR3 amino acids: CASSDTSGRVGQYF. CDR3 coding DNA: TGTGCCAGCAGTGACACCAGCGGGAGGGTTGGGCAGTACTTC.

This clonotype occurred a few times. The chain links TRBV12-3 or TRBV12-4 to TRBJ1-5; TRBD1 might be the D (5 bases). V was pared by 6 bases and J by 1 base, with 10 bases between. The CDR3 contains 14 residues. CDR3 in DNA: TGTGCCAGCAGCCGGGGGGACAGCAATCAGCCCCAGCATTTT. Its translation is CASSRGDSNQPQHF.

The V gene is TRBV11-2, the J gene TRBJ1-1, with no clear D. This CDR3 comprises 13 residues. Germline CDR1 reads SGHAT; CDR2 reads FQNNGV. Trimming shortened V by 7 bases and J by 5 bases, and 14 bases separated the two germline ends. CDR3 sequence reads: CASKLTGGTEAFF. CDR3 in DNA: TGTGCCAGCAAACTGACGGGAGGGACTGAAGCTTTCTTT. The full variable domain, completed using reference TRBV11-2 and TRBJ1-1, is EAGVAQSPRYKIIEKRQSVAFWCNPISGHATLYWYQQILGQGPKLLIQFQNNGVVDDSQLPKDRFSAERLKGVDSTLKIQPAKLEDSAVYLCASKLTGGTEAFFGQGTRLTVV.

This clonotype was recorded a few times. This chain connects TRBV7-2 to TRBJ1-3; the D is unclear. CDR1 and CDR2 from the germline V gene are SGHTA and FQGNSA. V was clipped by 6 bases and J by 7 bases, with 7 bases between them. CDR3 size: 11 residues. The CDR3 DNA reads TGTGCCAGCAGTCCCAAGAACACCATATATTTT. Translated: CASSPKNTIYF.

The V gene is TRBV28, the J gene TRBJ1-1; possibly TRBD1 for D (6 bases). CDR3 length: 12 residues. V was pared by 6 bases and J by 7 bases, with 12 bases between. Germline lookup yields CDR1 MDHEN and CDR2 SYDVKM. In DNA, the CDR3 is TGTGCCAGCAGACCGGGACACAGTGAAGCTTTCTTT. Its protein is CASRPGHSEAFF. Full variable domain (missing parts from reference TRBV28 and TRBJ1-1): DVKVTQSSRYLVKRTGEKVFLECVQDMDHENMFWYRQDPGLGLRLIYFSYDVKMKEKGDIPEGYSVSREKKERFSLILESASTNQTSMYLCASRPGHSEAFFGQGTRLTVV.

This clonotype was recorded a few times. Just one base apart from a much larger clone, this may be a read error. The chain carries TRBV7-6 and TRBJ2-2; possibly TRBD1 for D (6 bases). V shed 1 base and J shed 1 base, with 7 bases lying between them. There are 15 residues in the CDR3. Germline CDR1 and CDR2: SGHVS and FNYEAQ. The CDR3 region is CASSLEQGNTGELFF. In nucleotides, the CDR3 is TGTGCCAGCAGCTTAGAACAGGGGAACACCGGGGAGCTGTTTTTT.

The V call is TRBV10-3, the J call TRBJ1-2; TRBD1 agrees at 8 bases. From germline, CDR1 is ENHRY and CDR2 SYGVKD. V was pared by 7 bases and J by 4 bases, with 5 bases of the junction left unmatched. The CDR3 runs 13 residues. The CDR3 loop is CAIKGQGSYGYTF. CDR3 coding DNA: TGTGCCATCAAAGGACAGGGCTCCTATGGCTACACCTTC.

The rearrangement uses TRBV5-1 and TRBJ2-3; tentatively, D is TRBD1 (7 bases). Trimming removed 4 bases at V and 5 bases at J, with 14 bases between. There are 14 residues in the CDR3. Germline loops: CDR1 SGHRS, CDR2 YFSETQ. CDR3 region: CASSRGLEGDTQYF. Written as DNA, the CDR3 is TGCGCCAGCAGCAGGGGGCTGGAGGGAGATACGCAGTATTTT. Full variable domain (rest looked up from reference TRBV5-1 and TRBJ2-3): KAGVTQTPRYLIKTRGQQVTLSCSPISGHRSVSWYQQTPGQGLQFLFEYFSETQRNKGNFPGRFSGRQFSNSRSEMNVSTLELGDSALYLCASSRGLEGDTQYFGPGTRLTVL.

V usage is TRBV5-6 and J usage is TRBJ2-7; 9 nucleotides align to TRBD1. V dropped 4 bases and J dropped 7; count of bases not matched to a gene: 6. The CDR3 length is 13 residues. CDR1 is SGHDT and CDR2 is YYEEEE in the germline V gene. The CDR3 region is CASSVPGQGEQYF. CDR3 DNA sequence: TGTGCCAGCAGCGTACCGGGACAGGGAGAGCAGTACTTC.

This chain joins TRBV29-1 and TRBJ2-6, with 8 bases fitting TRBD2. Germline V lookup: CDR1 SQVTM, CDR2 ANQGSEA. This CDR3 has 18 residues. After removal of 1 base from V and 2 bases from J, the junction contained 10 bases not matched to a gene. The CDR3 bases are TGCAGCGTTGAAGCACGGCGGGGGGCGCCCCCTGGGGCCAACGTCCTGACTTTC. This codes for CSVEARRGAPPGANVLTF.

The chain joins TRBV29-1 to TRBJ1-5; tentative D call: TRBD1 (5 bases). Per germline, CDR1 SQVTM and CDR2 ANQGSEA. The CDR3 spans 14 residues. DNA for the CDR3: TGCAGTGCCCCCGGGGGGAGTAGCAATCAGCCCCAGCATTTT. Translated, it gives CSAPGGSSNQPQHF.

The V gene is TRBV7-9, the J gene TRBJ1-5, with D uncertain. Looked up from germline, CDR1 is SEHNR and CDR2 is FQNEAQ (reference sequence). V lost 0 bases to trimming and J lost 6 bases, with 9 bases between them. The CDR3 totals 14 residues. This chain's CDR3 is CASSLAPIGQPQHF. The CDR3 region has the DNA TGTGCCAGCAGCTTAGCACCTATAGGTCAGCCCCAGCATTTT.

The CDR3: CSVEEKEDYGYTF. CDR3 DNA sequence: TGCAGCGTTGAAGAAAAGGAAGATTATGGCTACACCTTC. The chain combines TRBV29-1 with TRBJ1-2; D is unresolved. This CDR3 is 13 amino acids long. Germline CDR1 SQVTM, CDR2 ANQGSEA. Trimming left V 0 bases short and J 5 bases short, with 10 bases between.

The rearrangement links TRBV7-9 to TRBJ1-2; D gene uncertain. With 5 bases removed from V and 8 bases from J, the gap between germline ends came to 12 bases. The CDR3 spans 12 residues. Germline CDR1 and CDR2: SEHNR and FQNEAQ (reference sequence). CDR3 loop: CASSHRWGGYTF. CDR3 DNA: TGTGCCAGCAGCCACCGGTGGGGAGGCTACACCTTC.

In regard to this clonotype: Just one base apart from a much larger clone, this may be a read error. This rearrangement joins TRBV12-3 or TRBV12-4 to TRBJ1-1; perhaps TRBD1 as D (6 bases). There are 13 residues in the CDR3. The CDR3, as DNA: TGTGCCAGCAGCCGGACAGCAAACACTGGAGCTTTCTTT. Translated: CASSRTANTGAFF.

The chain carries TRBV7-8 and TRBJ2-5; D not certain. The CDR3 loop spans 13 amino acids. Germline V gene data show CDR1 as SGHVS and CDR2 as FQNEAQ. Trimming took 0 bases from V and 5 from J, leaving 7 bases between them. In nucleotides, the CDR3 is TGTGCCAGCAGCTTAGCAGTAGAGGAGACCCAGTACTTC. This translates into CASSLAVEETQYF.

This sequence joins TRBV29-1 and TRBJ2-7, with D hard to call. This CDR3 is 11 amino acids long. Germline V gives CDR1 SQVTM, CDR2 ANQGSEA. Trimming left V 7 bases short and J 1 base short, with 8 bases between. CDR3 coding DNA: TGCAGCGCTATAATATCCTACGAGCAGTACTTC. Translating it yields CSAIISYEQYF.

The CDR3 reads CSVESGVGYTF. In nucleotides, the CDR3 is TGCAGCGTTGAATCTGGGGTTGGCTACACCTTC. This chain joins TRBV29-1 and TRBJ1-2; D gene unclear. Germline loops: CDR1 SQVTM, CDR2 ANQGSEA. Trimming took off 2 bases at V and 7 bases at J, with 8 bases between the two ends. This CDR3 spans 11 amino acids. Supplemented by reference TRBV29-1 and TRBJ1-2, the full variable domain reads SAVISQKPSRDICQRGTSLTIQCQVDSQVTMMFWYRQQPGQSLTLIATANQGSEATYESGFVIDKFPISRPNLTFSTLTVSNMSPEDSSIYLCSVESGVGYTFGSGTRLTVV.

This clonotype was picked up many times. Written as DNA, the CDR3 is TGCAGCGTTGGGGGGACTAGCGGGATCTACGAGCAGTACTTC. Its translation: CSVGGTSGIYEQYF. The chain recombines TRBV29-1 with TRBJ2-7, with 13 bases lining up with TRBD2. V was pared by 4 bases and J by 3 bases, with 3 bases of the junction left unmatched. CDR3 length: 14 residues. Germline assignment: CDR1 SQVTM and CDR2 ANQGSEA.

The chain joins TRBV2 to TRBJ2-5, with 14 bases aligning to TRBD2. J gave up 14 bases and V 6 bases, and 11 bases lay outside the gene matches. The CDR3 spans 14 residues. From germline, CDR1 is SNHLY and CDR2 FYNNEI. Here the CDR3 reads CASSPGTSGGPTYF. Here the CDR3 DNA reads TGTGCCAGCAGCCCGGGGACTAGCGGGGGCCCCACCTACTTC. Complete variable domain (other parts from reference TRBV2 and TRBJ2-5): EPEVTQTPSHQVTQMGQEVILRCVPISNHLYFYWYRQILGQKVEFLVSFYNNEISEKSEIFDDQFSVERPDGSNFTLKIRSTKLEDSAMYFCASSPGTSGGPTYFGPGTRLLVL.

This clonotype was recorded once. This sequence joins TRBV20-1 and TRBJ2-1, with 8 bases that match TRBD2. The CDR3 is 14 residues long. Per germline, CDR1 DFQATT and CDR2 SNEGSKA (reference sequence). Trimming took 2 bases from V and 8 from J; bases not matched to a gene: 8. CDR3 in amino acids: CSARYPAGEHEQFF. The DNA for the CDR3 is TGCAGTGCTAGATATCCAGCGGGAGAGCATGAGCAGTTCTTC.

The chain employs TRBV5-1 and TRBJ1-5; tentative D call: TRBD1 (5 bases). The V gene's germline CDR1 is SGHRS and CDR2 YFSETQ. This CDR3 contains 17 residues. V lost 2 bases and J 11 bases, leaving 26 bases between the germline ends. The chain's CDR3 is CASSFGTSLPSQETQHF. As DNA, the CDR3 is TGCGCCAGCAGCTTCGGGACTAGCCTTCCCTCACAAGAGACCCAGCATTTT.

In this sample, this clonotype turned up many times. V usage is TRBV11-2 and J usage is TRBJ1-2; a possible D gene is TRBD1 (6 bases). The germline V gene has CDR1 SGHAT and CDR2 FQNNGV. CDR3 length equals 15 residues. The V gene lost 0 bases and the J gene lost 4 bases, with 12 bases spanning the gap. CDR3 coding DNA: TGTGCCAGCAGCTTAGACGGACAGATATTCTATGGCTACACCTTC. Translated: CASSLDGQIFYGYTF.

This clonotype was recorded at least ten times. The V gene is TRBV2, the J gene TRBJ1-1; D is uncertain. Germline V CDR1 and CDR2: SNHLY, FYNNEI. The CDR3 length is 13 residues. V gave up 5 bases and J gave up 7 bases, with 14 bases separating them. The DNA of the CDR3 is TGTGCCAGCAGTAAACTAGGGCCGGGTGAAGCTTTCTTT. It translates to CASSKLGPGEAFF.

The genes are TRBV29-1 and TRBJ2-7, with 10 positions matching TRBD1. This CDR3 has 12 amino acids. V trimming: 7 bases; J trimming: 4 bases; junction bases outside the gene matches: 4. CDR1 is SQVTM, CDR2 ANQGSEA, per germline. In nucleotides, the CDR3 is TGCAGCGGGGGACAGGGGCGGTACGAGCAGTACTTC. Encoded protein: CSGGQGRYEQYF.